The clone carrying this T cell receptor (beta chain) was observed many times. Its antigen is not known. A single record per CDR3 protein comes from TCRdb applying MiXCR to the 5' RACE reads. This sample has approximately 150,000 distinct CDR3 sequences, with about 19% found just once. This sample is part of a study of T-cell memory formation after mild COVID-19. Study-level background: Clusters were largely donor specific.

Findings and caveats of the study: Clones that got smaller from day 15 to 85 had even CD4/CD8, while clones growing later tipped toward CD4+. Shrinking CD4+ clones resided mostly in CM and EM, and CD8+ ones in EMRA. Memory sampled before infection contained some responding clones, suggesting cross-reactive memory joined.

The source material was PBMCs or a T cell subset sorted from them (not recorded which). This TCR derives from an adult woman who had mild COVID-19 (a few samples of this study predate the infection). Cell type and time point are not known.

The CDR3: CATASTGTGTSYEQYF. CDR3 sequence (DNA): TGTGCCACCGCTAGTACCGGGACAGGGACATCCTACGAGCAGTACTTC. The rearrangement links TRBV24-1 to TRBJ2-7, with TRBD1 matching 9 bases. The ends lost 9 bases at V and 1 base at J; junction bases unmatched: 12. CDR1 KGHDR and CDR2 SFDVKD come from the germline V gene. The CDR3 extends over 16 amino acids.